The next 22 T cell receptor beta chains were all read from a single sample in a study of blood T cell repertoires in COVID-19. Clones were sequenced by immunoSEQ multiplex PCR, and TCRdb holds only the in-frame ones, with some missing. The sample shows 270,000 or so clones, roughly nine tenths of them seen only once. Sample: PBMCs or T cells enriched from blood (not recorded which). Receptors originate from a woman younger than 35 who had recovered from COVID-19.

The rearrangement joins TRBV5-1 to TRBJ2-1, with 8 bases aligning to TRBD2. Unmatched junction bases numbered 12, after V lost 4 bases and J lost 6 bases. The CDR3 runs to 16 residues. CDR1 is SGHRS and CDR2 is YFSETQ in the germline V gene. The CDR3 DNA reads TGCGCCAGCAGCGTGTACGTCGGGAGGGCCGGCAATGAGCAGTTCTTC. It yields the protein CASSVYVGRAGNEQFF. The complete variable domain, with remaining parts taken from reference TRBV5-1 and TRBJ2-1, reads KAGVTQTPRYLIKTRGQQVTLSCSPISGHRSVSWYQQTPGQGLQFLFEYFSETQRNKGNFPGRFSGRQFSNSRSEMNVSTLELGDSALYLCASSVYVGRAGNEQFFGPGTRLTVL.

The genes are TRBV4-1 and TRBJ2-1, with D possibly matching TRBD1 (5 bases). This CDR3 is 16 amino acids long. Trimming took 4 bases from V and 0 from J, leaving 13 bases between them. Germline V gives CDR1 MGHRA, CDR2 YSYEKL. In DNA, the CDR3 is TGCGCCAGCAGCCGACTGGACATCGTCTCCTACAATGAGCAGTTCTTC. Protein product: CASSRLDIVSYNEQFF.

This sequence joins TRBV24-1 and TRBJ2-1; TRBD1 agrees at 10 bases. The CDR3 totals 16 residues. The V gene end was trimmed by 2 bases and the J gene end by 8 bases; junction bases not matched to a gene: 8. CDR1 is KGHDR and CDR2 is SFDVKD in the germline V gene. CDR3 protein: CATSDSRTGGFDEQFF. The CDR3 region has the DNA TGTGCCACCAGTGATTCCCGGACAGGGGGATTCGATGAGCAGTTCTTC.

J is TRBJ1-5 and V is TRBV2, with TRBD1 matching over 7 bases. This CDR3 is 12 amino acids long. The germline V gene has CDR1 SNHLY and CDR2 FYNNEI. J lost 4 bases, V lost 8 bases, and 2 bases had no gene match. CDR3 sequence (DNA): TGTGCCAGCCGACAGGGAAATCAGCCCCAGCATTTT. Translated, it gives CASRQGNQPQHF.

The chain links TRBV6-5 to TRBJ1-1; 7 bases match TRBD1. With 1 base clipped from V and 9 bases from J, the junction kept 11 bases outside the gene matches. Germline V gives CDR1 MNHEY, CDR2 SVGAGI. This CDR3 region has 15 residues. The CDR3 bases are TGTGCCAGCAGTTACTTGCCGGGGACAGACCTGCAAGCTTTCTTT. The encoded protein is CASSYLPGTDLQAFF.

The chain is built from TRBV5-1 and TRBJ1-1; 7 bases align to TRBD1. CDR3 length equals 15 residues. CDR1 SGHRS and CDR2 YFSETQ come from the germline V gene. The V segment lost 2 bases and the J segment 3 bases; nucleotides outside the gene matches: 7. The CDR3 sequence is CASSFQQGSDTEAFF. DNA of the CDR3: TGCGCCAGCAGCTTTCAACAGGGGTCGGACACTGAAGCTTTCTTT.

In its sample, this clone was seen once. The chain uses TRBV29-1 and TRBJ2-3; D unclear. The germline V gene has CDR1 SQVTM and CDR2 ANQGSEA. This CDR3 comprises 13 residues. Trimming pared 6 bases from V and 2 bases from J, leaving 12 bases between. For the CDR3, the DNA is TGCAGCGTCAGACTTCCCCTCACAGATACGCAGTATTTT. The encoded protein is CSVRLPLTDTQYF.

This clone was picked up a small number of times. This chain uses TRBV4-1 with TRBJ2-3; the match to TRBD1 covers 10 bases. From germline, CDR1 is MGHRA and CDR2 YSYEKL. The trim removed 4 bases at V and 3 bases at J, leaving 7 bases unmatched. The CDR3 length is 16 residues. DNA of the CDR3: TGCGCCAGCAGCCCAGGGACAGGGGAGGGAACAGATACGCAGTATTTT. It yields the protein CASSPGTGEGTDTQYF.

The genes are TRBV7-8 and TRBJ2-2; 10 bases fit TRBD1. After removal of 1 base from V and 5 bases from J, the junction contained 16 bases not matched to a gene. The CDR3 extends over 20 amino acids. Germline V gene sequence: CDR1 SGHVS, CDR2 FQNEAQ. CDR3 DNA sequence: TGTGCCAGCAGCTTAGAGGTCTGGACAGGGGGTTGGTCTCGGACCGGGGAGCTGTTTTTT. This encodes CASSLEVWTGGWSRTGELFF.

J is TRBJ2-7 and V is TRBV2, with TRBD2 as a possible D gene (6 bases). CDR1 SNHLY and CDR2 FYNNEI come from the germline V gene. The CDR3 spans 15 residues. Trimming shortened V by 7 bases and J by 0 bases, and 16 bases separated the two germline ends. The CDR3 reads CASNPGTLSSYEQYF. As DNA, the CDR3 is TGTGCCAGCAACCCCGGGACTCTGAGCTCCTACGAGCAGTACTTC.

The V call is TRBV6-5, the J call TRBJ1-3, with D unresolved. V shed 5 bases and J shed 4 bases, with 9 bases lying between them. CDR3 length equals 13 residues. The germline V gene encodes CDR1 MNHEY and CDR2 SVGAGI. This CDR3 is CASSPRTGNTIYF. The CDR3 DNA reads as TGTGCCAGCAGTCCGCGAACCGGAAACACCATATATTTT.

CDR3 DNA: TGTGCCAGCAGCTTAAACGGGTCGGATGGCTACACCTTC. Its protein is CASSLNGSDGYTF. V is TRBV7-3 and J is TRBJ1-2, with D unresolved. V was trimmed by 1 base and J by 6 bases, leaving 9 bases between them. The CDR3 consists of 13 residues. The germline gives CDR1 SGHTA, CDR2 FQGTGA. Drawing the rest from reference TRBV7-3 and TRBJ1-2, the complete variable domain is GAGVSQTPSNKVTEKGKYVELRCDPISGHTALYWYRQSLGQGPEFLIYFQGTGAADDSGLPNDRFFAVRPEGSVSTLKIQRTERGDSAVYLCASSLNGSDGYTFGSGTRLTVV.

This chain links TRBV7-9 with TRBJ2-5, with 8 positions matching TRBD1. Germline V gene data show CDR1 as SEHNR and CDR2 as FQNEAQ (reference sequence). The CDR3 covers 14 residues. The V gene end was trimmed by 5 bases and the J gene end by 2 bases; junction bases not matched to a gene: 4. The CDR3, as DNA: TGTGCCAGCAGCCGACGACAGGGGCAAGAGACCCAGTACTTC. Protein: CASSRRQGQETQYF.

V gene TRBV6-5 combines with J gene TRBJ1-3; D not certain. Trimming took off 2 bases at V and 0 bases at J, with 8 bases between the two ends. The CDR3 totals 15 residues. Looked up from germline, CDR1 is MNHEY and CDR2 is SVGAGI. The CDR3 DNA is TGTGCCAGCAGTTACAGACACCTCTCTGGAAACACCATATATTTT. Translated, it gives CASSYRHLSGNTIYF.

The CDR3 bases are TGCGCCAGCAGCCATGTATCCCTGGGGAGGACTGTCGATGAGCAGTACTTC. Its protein is CASSHVSLGRTVDEQYF. The V and J genes are TRBV4-1 and TRBJ2-7; D might be TRBD2 (6 bases). Germline CDR1 MGHRA, CDR2 YSYEKL. V dropped 3 bases and J dropped 7 bases, with 25 bases sitting between them. This CDR3 comprises 17 residues.

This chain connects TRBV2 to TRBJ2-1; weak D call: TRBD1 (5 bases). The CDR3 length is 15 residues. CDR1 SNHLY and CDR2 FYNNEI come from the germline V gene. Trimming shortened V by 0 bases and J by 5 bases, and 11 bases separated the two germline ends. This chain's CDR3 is CASSEAGLENNEQFF. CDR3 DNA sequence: TGTGCCAGCAGTGAAGCGGGGCTAGAAAACAATGAGCAGTTCTTC.

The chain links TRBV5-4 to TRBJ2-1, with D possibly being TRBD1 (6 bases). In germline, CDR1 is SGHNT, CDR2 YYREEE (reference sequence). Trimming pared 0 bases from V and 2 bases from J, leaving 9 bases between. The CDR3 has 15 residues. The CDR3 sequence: CASSLVGATYNEQFF. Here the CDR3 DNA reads TGTGCCAGCAGCTTGGTGGGGGCTACCTACAATGAGCAGTTCTTC.

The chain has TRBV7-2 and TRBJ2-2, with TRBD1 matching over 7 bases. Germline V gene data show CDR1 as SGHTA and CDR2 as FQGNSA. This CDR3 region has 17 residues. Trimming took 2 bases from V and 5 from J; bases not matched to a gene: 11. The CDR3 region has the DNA TGTGCCAGCAGCTTAAAGGGACAGTGGGTTAAGACCGGGGAGCTGTTTTTT. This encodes CASSLKGQWVKTGELFF.

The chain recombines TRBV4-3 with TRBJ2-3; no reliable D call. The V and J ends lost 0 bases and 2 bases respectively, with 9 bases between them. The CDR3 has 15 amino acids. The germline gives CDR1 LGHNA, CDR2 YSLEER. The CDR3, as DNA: TGCGCCAGCAGCCAAGACAGATCGATCACAGATACGCAGTATTTT. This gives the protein CASSQDRSITDTQYF.

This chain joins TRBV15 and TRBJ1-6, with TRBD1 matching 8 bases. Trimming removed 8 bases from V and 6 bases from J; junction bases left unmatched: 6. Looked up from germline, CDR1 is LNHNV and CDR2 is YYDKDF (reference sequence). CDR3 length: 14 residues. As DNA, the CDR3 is TGTGCCACCCGATTCGACAGGGGTAATTCACCCCTCCACTTT. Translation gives CATRFDRGNSPLHF.

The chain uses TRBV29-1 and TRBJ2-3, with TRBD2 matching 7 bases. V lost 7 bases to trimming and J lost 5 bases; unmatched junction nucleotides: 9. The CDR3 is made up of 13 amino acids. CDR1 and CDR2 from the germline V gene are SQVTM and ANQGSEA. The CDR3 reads CSAQAGDIDTQYF. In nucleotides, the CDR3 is TGCAGCGCTCAGGCGGGAGACATAGATACGCAGTATTTT.

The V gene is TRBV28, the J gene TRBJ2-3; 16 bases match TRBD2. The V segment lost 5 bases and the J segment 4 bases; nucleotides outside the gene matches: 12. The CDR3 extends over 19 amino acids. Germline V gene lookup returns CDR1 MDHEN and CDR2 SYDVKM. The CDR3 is CASSPTGTSGRGVADTQYF. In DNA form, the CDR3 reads TGTGCCAGCAGTCCAACCGGGACTAGCGGGAGGGGAGTCGCAGATACGCAGTATTTT.